The 32 T cell receptor beta chains reported below all come from one sample, sequenced in a study of blood T cell repertoires in COVID-19. Assay: immunoSEQ multiplex PCR; the TCRdb copy retains only in-frame clones and omits some. The repertoire holds about 15,000 clones, with roughly four fifths as singletons. What was sequenced was peripheral blood. These receptor sequences come from a human donor in a cohort sampled during active COVID-19.

This clone was seen once. The chain joins TRBV9 to TRBJ2-2; the D gene is possibly TRBD2 (5 bases). The CDR3 has 14 residues. Trimming left V 4 bases short and J 3 bases short, with 10 bases between. Germline CDR1 SGDLS, CDR2 YYNGEE. The CDR3 DNA is TGTGCCAGCAGCCCCATGGACTACACCGGGGAGCTGTTTTTT. Translating gives CASSPMDYTGELFF. The entire variable domain, with the rest obtained from reference TRBV9 and TRBJ2-2, is as follows: DSGVTQTPKHLITATGQRVTLRCSPRSGDLSVYWYQQSLDQGLQFLIQYYNGEERAKGNILERFSAQQFPDLHSELNLSSLELGDSALYFCASSPMDYTGELFFGEGSRLTVL.

The CDR3 reads CASSSTGGGEQFF. CDR3 DNA: TGTGCCAGCAGCTCGACAGGGGGCGGTGAGCAGTTCTTC. The gene calls are TRBV7-9 and TRBJ2-1; 10 nucleotides line up with TRBD1. CDR1 is SEHNR, CDR2 FQNEAQ, per germline (reference sequence). CDR3 length: 13 amino acids. Trimming removed 4 bases from V and 9 bases from J; junction bases left unmatched: 3.

The genes are TRBV4-1 and TRBJ2-7; D remains ambiguous. Trimming cost V 0 bases and J 6 bases, with 12 bases left between them. This CDR3 spans 14 amino acids. The V gene's germline CDR1 is MGHRA and CDR2 YSYEKL. CDR3 sequence: CASSQDTLMSEQYF. DNA of the CDR3: TGCGCCAGCAGCCAAGATACGTTAATGAGCGAGCAGTACTTC.

For the CDR3, the DNA is TGTGCCAGCAGTTATCGCAGGGAGGAGGACAATGAGCAGTTCTTC. Its protein product is CASSYRREEDNEQFF. The chain employs TRBV6-7 and TRBJ2-1, with D maybe TRBD2 (6 bases). TRBV6-7 is given ORF status, its function remaining uncertain. With 3 bases removed from V and 5 bases from J, the gap between germline ends came to 14 bases. The CDR3 covers 15 residues.

The genes are TRBV4-1 and TRBJ1-3; D is unresolved. Trimming took off 3 bases at V and 2 bases at J, with 11 bases between the two ends. The CDR3 length is 15 residues. Germline CDR1 MGHRA, CDR2 YSYEKL. CDR3 region: CASSQWAGAGNTIYF. The CDR3 region has the DNA TGCGCCAGCAGCCAGTGGGCCGGGGCTGGAAACACCATATATTTT.

This clone was observed a few times. Additional DNA sequences in this sample encode the identical CDR3. This sequence joins TRBV6-2 or TRBV6-3 and TRBJ2-5; a weak D match, TRBD2 (7 bases). Deletions cut 2 bases from V and 5 bases from J, with 12 bases between. CDR3 length: 14 amino acids. Germline assignment: CDR1 MNHEY and CDR2 SVGEGT. In nucleotides, the CDR3 is TGTGCCAGCAGTTACCGGGGGGCGGGGGAGACCCAGTACTTC. Its protein product is CASSYRGAGETQYF.

The DNA for the CDR3 is TGTGCCAGCAGCCCGTTGGGGCACTCTAGCACAGATACGCAGTATTTT. Protein product: CASSPLGHSSTDTQYF. The genes are TRBV11-2 and TRBJ2-3, with a weak D call TRBD1 (5 bases). V gave up 5 bases and J gave up 0 bases, with 15 bases separating them. The length of the CDR3 is 16 residues. The germline gives CDR1 SGHAT, CDR2 FQNNGV.

This chain connects TRBV27 to TRBJ2-5; D is possibly TRBD1 (5 bases). CDR1 and CDR2 from the germline V gene are MNHEY and SMNVEV (reference sequence). This CDR3 has 10 amino acids. Trimming left V 8 bases short and J 5 bases short, with 6 bases between. The CDR3 DNA is TGTGCCAGCTCAGGGGAGACCCAGTACTTC. It yields the protein CASSGETQYF.

J is TRBJ1-1 and V is TRBV6-5, with TRBD1 identical over 7 bases. Germline V gene sequence: CDR1 MNHEY, CDR2 SVGAGI. This CDR3 has 14 residues. The junction had 8 bases not matched to a gene; V was cut back by 7 bases and J by 3 bases. The CDR3 region is CASIRTGGHTEAFF. Written as DNA, the CDR3 is TGTGCCAGCATCCGGACAGGAGGCCACACTGAAGCTTTCTTT.

The genes are TRBV6-6 and TRBJ2-7; D not certain. The CDR3 covers 14 residues. V was shortened by 4 bases and J by 3 bases, with 13 bases between the two germline ends. Germline V CDR1 and CDR2: MNHNY, SVGAGI (reference sequence). The CDR3 DNA is TGTGCCAGCAGTTTGTATGGTGAGAACTACGAGCAGTACTTC. Translating it yields CASSLYGENYEQYF.

This clone was found once. At one of its ends the junction is not consistent with the germline gene, which may arise from a read error. J is TRBJ2-7 and V is TRBV10-3, with 10 bases that match TRBD1. CDR3 length: 19 amino acids. Germline V gene lookup returns CDR1 ENHRY and CDR2 SYGVKD. The CDR3 reads CAIGEAGTGETYSSYEQYF. In nucleotides, the CDR3 is TGTGCCATCGGTGAAGCCGGGACAGGGGAAACTTATAGCTCCTACGAGCAGTACTTC.

The CDR3 DNA sequence: TGTGCCAGCAGCTTGCGTGCGGGGGGGCTTTACAATGAGCAGTTCTTC. Residues: CASSLRAGGLYNEQFF. The chain combines TRBV5-4 with TRBJ2-1, with TRBD2 matching 9 bases. The germline V gene encodes CDR1 SGHNT and CDR2 YYREEE (reference sequence). The CDR3 spans 16 residues. V lost 1 base, J lost 4 bases, and 6 bases stayed unmatched.

The chain carries TRBV4-3 and TRBJ2-3, with TRBD2 identical over 10 bases. With 1 base clipped from V and 1 base from J, the junction kept 5 bases outside the gene matches. The CDR3 has 17 residues. CDR1 LGHNA and CDR2 YSLEER come from the germline V gene. The CDR3 nucleotides read TGCGCCAGCAGCCAAGCTATAAGCGGGAGGGGCACAGATACGCAGTATTTT. Translating it yields CASSQAISGRGTDTQYF.

The chain is built from TRBV4-1 and TRBJ1-3; D is perhaps TRBD1 (6 bases). This CDR3 comprises 17 residues. CDR1 and CDR2 (germline): MGHRA, YSYEKL. Trimming took off 4 bases at V and 0 bases at J, with 16 bases between the two ends. CDR3 protein: CASSPAGGGGSGNTIYF. The CDR3 DNA reads TGCGCCAGCAGCCCTGCGGGAGGGGGGGGCTCTGGAAACACCATATATTTT.

The chain joins TRBV12-3 or TRBV12-4 to TRBJ2-3; tentative D call: TRBD1 (5 bases). The CDR3 contains 12 residues. V was clipped by 8 bases and J by 11 bases, with 17 bases between them. DNA of the CDR3: TGTGCCAGCGCCTTGGGGCCGACCCAGCAGTATTTT. Its protein is CASALGPTQQYF.

The chain joins TRBV7-8 to TRBJ2-5, with TRBD2 matching 11 bases. Germline V gives CDR1 SGHVS, CDR2 FQNEAQ. Trimming cost V 3 bases and J 2 bases; bases outside gene matches: 5. The CDR3 contains 16 residues. DNA of the CDR3: TGTGCCAGCAGCTTTCTAGCGGGGGGCGGTCAAGAGACCCAGTACTTC. As protein: CASSFLAGGGQETQYF.

The CDR3 DNA follows: TGTGCCAGCTCCGGCGGTCGAAGAAATACAACCTACAATGAGCAGTTCTTC. Encoded protein: CASSGGRRNTTYNEQFF. J is TRBJ2-1 and V is TRBV11-3; D gene ambiguous. V shed 8 bases and J shed 2 bases, with 22 bases lying between them. Germline V CDR1 and CDR2: SGHNT, YENEEA. This CDR3 is 17 amino acids long.

The chain has TRBV19 and TRBJ2-1; 7 bases map to TRBD2. This CDR3 spans 14 amino acids. The germline V gene has CDR1 LNHDA and CDR2 SQIVND (reference sequence). V shed 6 bases, J shed 5 bases, and the junction held 7 bases outside the gene matches. In DNA, the CDR3 is TGTGCCAGTAGCCCGGCGGGGGACCACAATGAGCAGTTCTTC. Translated: CASSPAGDHNEQFF.

V gene TRBV28 combines with J gene TRBJ2-5; possible D gene TRBD1, 6 bases. Germline CDR1 MDHEN, CDR2 SYDVKM. V shed 5 bases and J shed 2 bases, with 15 bases lying between them. This CDR3 spans 15 amino acids. As DNA, the CDR3 is TGTGCCAGCAGTACCCGAGGACAGATTCAAGAGACCCAGTACTTC. Translation: CASSTRGQIQETQYF.

The chain uses TRBV6-6 and TRBJ1-5, with unresolved D. Germline V gene data show CDR1 as MNHNY and CDR2 as SVGAGI (reference sequence). The CDR3 has 15 residues. V was shortened by 7 bases and J by 1 base, with 14 bases between the two germline ends. In DNA, the CDR3 is TGTGCCAGCAACCCCGCCCGCGGCAGCAATCAGCCCCAGCATTTT. Protein: CASNPARGSNQPQHF.

The rearrangement links TRBV29-1 to TRBJ2-2; D unresolved. Deletions cut 3 bases from V and 7 bases from J, with 6 bases between. Germline V gene data show CDR1 as SQVTM and CDR2 as ANQGSEA. This CDR3 region has 11 residues. The CDR3 loop is CSVDIIGELFF. In DNA form, the CDR3 reads TGCAGCGTTGATATTATCGGGGAGCTGTTTTTT.

This clone was counted a few times. The chain has TRBV4-1 and TRBJ1-5, with D perhaps matching TRBD1 (6 bases). Germline V gene lookup returns CDR1 MGHRA and CDR2 YSYEKL. CDR3 size: 15 residues. The V end was cut by 0 bases, the J end by 2 bases, with 8 bases between. The CDR3 is CASSQERQGNQPQHF. Written as DNA, the CDR3 is TGCGCCAGCAGCCAAGAACGACAGGGCAATCAGCCCCAGCATTTT.

The chain is built from TRBV28 and TRBJ1-5; 8 bases line up with TRBD1. The CDR3 covers 15 residues. J lost 6 bases, V lost 6 bases, and 10 bases had no gene match. Germline CDR1 MDHEN, CDR2 SYDVKM. CDR3 DNA sequence: TGTGCCAGCAGAACCGGGACAGGTCTGGTTCAGCCCCAGCATTTT. Its translation is CASRTGTGLVQPQHF. The variable domain in full, completed from reference TRBV28 and TRBJ1-5, reads DVKVTQSSRYLVKRTGEKVFLECVQDMDHENMFWYRQDPGLGLRLIYFSYDVKMKEKGDIPEGYSVSREKKERFSLILESASTNQTSMYLCASRTGTGLVQPQHFGDGTRLSIL.

This chain connects TRBV15 to TRBJ2-7; 9 bases align to TRBD1. CDR1 LNHNV and CDR2 YYDKDF come from the germline V gene (reference sequence). The CDR3 loop spans 14 amino acids. Trimming removed 5 bases from V and 2 bases from J; junction bases left unmatched: 4. The CDR3 nucleotides are TGTGCCACCAGCGTGCGGACAGGGGCCTACGAGCAGTACTTC. Encoded protein: CATSVRTGAYEQYF.

This rearrangement joins TRBV5-1 to TRBJ2-3, with TRBD2 matching over 9 bases. Germline V gene data show CDR1 as SGHRS and CDR2 as YFSETQ. The J segment lost 0 bases and the V segment lost 4 bases, leaving 12 bases of the junction unmatched. This CDR3 has 18 amino acids. The CDR3 here is CASSPWGSGRESTDTQYF. CDR3 nucleotide sequence: TGCGCCAGCAGCCCCTGGGGTAGCGGGAGAGAAAGCACAGATACGCAGTATTTT.

This clone was seen only a few times. This sequence joins TRBV5-5 and TRBJ1-1, with 8 positions matching TRBD1. The J segment lost 5 bases and the V segment lost 4 bases, leaving 10 bases of the junction unmatched. This CDR3 has 15 residues. CDR1 is SGHKS, CDR2 YYEKEE, per germline (reference sequence). The CDR3 sequence is CASSGRTGLRTEAFF. The CDR3 DNA is TGTGCCAGCAGCGGAAGGACAGGGCTGAGGACTGAAGCTTTCTTT.

The chain links TRBV6-2 or TRBV6-3 to TRBJ2-3, with 15 bases lining up with TRBD2. The J segment lost 3 bases and the V segment lost 4 bases, leaving 8 bases of the junction unmatched. This CDR3 region has 18 residues. Germline-derived CDR1 and CDR2 are MNHEY and SVGEGT. The CDR3 DNA is TGTGCCAGCAGTTCACCCGGGACTAGCGGGAGGCGAACAGATACGCAGTATTTT. Translated: CASSSPGTSGRRTDTQYF.

This clone has only a few counts. The chain combines TRBV3-1 (or the pseudogene TRBV3-2) with TRBJ2-6; no reliable D call. The CDR3 is made up of 15 amino acids. The V end was cut by 5 bases, the J end by 4 bases, with 12 bases between. Germline loops: CDR1 LGHDT, CDR2 YNNKEL (reference sequence). CDR3 DNA: TGTGCCAGCAGCTCCACGACTTTGGGGGCCAACGTCCTGACTTTC. Translating gives CASSSTTLGANVLTF.

This clone is deemed medium-sized. This chain joins TRBV9 and TRBJ2-6; 10 bases are a match to TRBD1. J was trimmed by 4 bases and V by 0 bases; bases with no gene match: 4. This CDR3 contains 17 residues. Germline V gene data show CDR1 as SGDLS and CDR2 as YYNGEE. The DNA of the CDR3 is TGTGCCAGCAGCGTAGATGACAGGGGGCTCGGGGCCAACGTCCTGACTTTC. Protein sequence: CASSVDDRGLGANVLTF.

The chain recombines TRBV28 with TRBJ1-2; a possible D gene is TRBD1 (5 bases). V was clipped by 1 base and J by 3 bases, with 9 bases between them. CDR1 MDHEN and CDR2 SYDVKM come from the germline V gene. This CDR3 has 14 residues. The CDR3 DNA is TGTGCCAGCAGTTTATCCGGACAAGACTATGGCTACACCTTC. It encodes CASSLSGQDYGYTF.

This clone turned up a few times. The sample holds other DNA sequences that translate to the same CDR3. The gene calls are TRBV5-1 and TRBJ2-3; 15 nucleotides match TRBD2. This CDR3 has 15 amino acids. The germline V gene has CDR1 SGHRS and CDR2 YFSETQ. The trim removed 4 bases at V and 6 bases at J, leaving 3 bases unmatched. The CDR3: CASSRTSGRADTQYF. CDR3 DNA: TGCGCCAGCAGCCGGACTAGCGGGAGGGCGGATACGCAGTATTTT.

The V gene is TRBV7-2, the J gene TRBJ2-7; 12 positions agree with TRBD1. With 1 base clipped from V and 4 bases from J, the junction kept 2 bases outside the gene matches. The CDR3 spans 15 residues. Per germline, CDR1 SGHTA and CDR2 FQGNSA. CDR3: CASSLGGQGAYEQYF. The CDR3 nucleotides are TGTGCCAGCAGCTTAGGGGGACAGGGGGCTTACGAGCAGTACTTC.